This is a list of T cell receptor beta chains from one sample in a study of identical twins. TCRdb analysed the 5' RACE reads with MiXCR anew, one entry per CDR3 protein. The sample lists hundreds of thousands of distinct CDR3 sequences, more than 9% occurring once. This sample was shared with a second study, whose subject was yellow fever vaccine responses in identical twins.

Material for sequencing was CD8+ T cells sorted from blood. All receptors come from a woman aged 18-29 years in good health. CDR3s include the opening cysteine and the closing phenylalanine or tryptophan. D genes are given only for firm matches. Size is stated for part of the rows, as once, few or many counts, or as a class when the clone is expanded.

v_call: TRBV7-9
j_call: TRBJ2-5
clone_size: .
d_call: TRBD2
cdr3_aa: CASSYGTSGGASETQYF
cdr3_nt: TGTGCCAGCAGCTACGGGACTAGCGGGGGGGCTTCAGAGACCCAGTACTTC

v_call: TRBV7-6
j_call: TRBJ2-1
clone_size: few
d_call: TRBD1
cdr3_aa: CASSHMDRDSNEQFF
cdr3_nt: TGTGCCAGCAGCCACATGGACAGGGACTCCAATGAGCAGTTCTTC

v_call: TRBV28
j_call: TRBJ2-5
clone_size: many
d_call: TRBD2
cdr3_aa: CASSPEASGRKTQYF
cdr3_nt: TGTGCCAGCAGTCCCGAAGCTAGCGGGAGGAAGACCCAGTACTTC

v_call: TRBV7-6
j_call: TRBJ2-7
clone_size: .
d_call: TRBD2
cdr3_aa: CASSPTPGGYGRGSYEQYF
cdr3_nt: TGTGCCAGCAGCCCCACCCCGGGGGGGTATGGTAGAGGATCCTACGAGCAGTACTTC

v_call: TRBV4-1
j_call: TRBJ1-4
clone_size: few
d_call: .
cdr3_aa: CASSDRINNEKLFF
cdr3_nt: TGCGCCAGCAGTGACAGGATCAATAATGAAAAACTGTTTTTT

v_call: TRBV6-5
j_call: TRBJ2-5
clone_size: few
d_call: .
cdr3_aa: CASSYANFQETQYF
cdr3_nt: TGTGCCAGCAGTTACGCGAATTTCCAAGAGACCCAGTACTTC

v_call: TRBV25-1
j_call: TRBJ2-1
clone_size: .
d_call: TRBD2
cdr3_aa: CASSVTSGYYNEQFF
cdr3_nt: TGTGCCAGCAGTGTTACTAGCGGTTATTACAATGAGCAGTTCTTC

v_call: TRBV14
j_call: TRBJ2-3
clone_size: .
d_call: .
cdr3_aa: CASRPGLLEDTQYF
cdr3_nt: TGTGCCAGCAGGCCTGGACTGTTGGAAGATACGCAGTATTTT

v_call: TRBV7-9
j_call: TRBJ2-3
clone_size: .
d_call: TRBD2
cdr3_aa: CASSFSFGGAPDTQYF
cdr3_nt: TGTGCCAGCAGCTTCTCTTTCGGGGGGGCTCCAGATACGCAGTATTTT

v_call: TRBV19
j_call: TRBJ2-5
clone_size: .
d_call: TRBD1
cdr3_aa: CASSMWTGAQETQYF
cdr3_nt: TGTGCCAGTAGTATGTGGACAGGGGCCCAAGAGACCCAGTACTTC

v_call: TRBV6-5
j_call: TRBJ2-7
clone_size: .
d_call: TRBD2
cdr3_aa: CASSSGLGSYEQYF
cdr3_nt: TGTGCCAGCAGTTCGGGACTAGGGTCCTACGAGCAGTACTTC

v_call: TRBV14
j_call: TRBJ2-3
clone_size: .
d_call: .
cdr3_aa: CASSQDLEPRVRTDTQYF
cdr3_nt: TGTGCCAGCAGCCAAGATCTCGAGCCGCGGGTTCGCACAGATACGCAGTATTTT

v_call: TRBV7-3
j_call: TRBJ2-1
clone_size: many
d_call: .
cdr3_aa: CASSPYRSSYNEQFF
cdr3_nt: TGTGCCAGCAGCCCCTACCGGAGCTCCTACAATGAGCAGTTCTTC

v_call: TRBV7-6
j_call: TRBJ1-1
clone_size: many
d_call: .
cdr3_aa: CASSPPGGLNTEAFF
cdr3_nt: TGTGCCAGCAGCCCGCCCGGGGGGCTAAACACTGAAGCTTTCTTT

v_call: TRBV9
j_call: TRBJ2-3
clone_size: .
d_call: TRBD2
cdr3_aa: CASSVRTGGPTDTQYF
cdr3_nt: TGTGCCAGCAGCGTACGTACGGGAGGGCCGACAGATACGCAGTATTTT

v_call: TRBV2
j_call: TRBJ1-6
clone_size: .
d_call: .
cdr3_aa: CASSEPGDYNSPLHF
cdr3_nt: TGTGCCAGCAGTGAGCCAGGGGATTATAATTCACCCCTCCACTTT